This T cell receptor (beta chain) originates from a study of OX40 agonist ivuxolimab in advanced cancers. Study-wide context: A partial response was reached by three patients: one with hepatocellular carcinoma and two with cutaneous melanoma. General observations from the study: Antigen targets of the expanded peripheral T cells went undetermined. At 0.1 to 3.0 mg/kg, CD4+ and CD8+ blood T cells expanded clonally by week 6. Partial responders dosed at 0.1-3.0 mg/kg displayed clonal expansion ranking among the lowest.

Details on this clone: Its antigen is unknown.

The repertoire was sequenced with immunoSEQ multiplex PCR; TCRdb's copy has only in-frame clones and lacks some. The sample includes about 33,000 clones, approximately 84% of them seen just once. Germline CDR1 and CDR2: SGHDT and YYEEEE. There are 13 residues in the CDR3. The trim removed 7 bases at V and 5 bases at J, leaving 5 bases unmatched. This specimen was CD4+ or CD8+ T cells sorted from blood, taken in a trial of the OX40 agonist ivuxolimab. The chain couples TRBV5-6 to TRBJ1-1, with 10 bases lining up with TRBD1. The receptor was isolated from an adult with an advanced solid tumor such as melanoma, head and neck, liver or kidney cancer. In DNA form, the CDR3 reads TGTGCCAGCCGACAGGGGGCGGGAACTGAAGCTTTCTTT. Protein product: CASRQGAGTEAFF.